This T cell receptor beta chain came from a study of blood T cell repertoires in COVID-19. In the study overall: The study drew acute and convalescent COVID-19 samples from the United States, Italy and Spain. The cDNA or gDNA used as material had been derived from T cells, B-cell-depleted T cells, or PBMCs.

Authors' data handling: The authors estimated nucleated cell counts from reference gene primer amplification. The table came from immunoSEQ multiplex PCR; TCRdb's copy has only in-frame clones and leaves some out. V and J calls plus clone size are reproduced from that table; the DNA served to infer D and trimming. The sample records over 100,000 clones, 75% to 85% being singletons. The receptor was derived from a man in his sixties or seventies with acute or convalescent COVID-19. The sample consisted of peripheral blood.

CDR3 sequence (DNA): TGTGCCACCAGCAGAGATCATCCTCTCAGTGGCAATCAGCCCCAGCATTTT. Translation gives CATSRDHPLSGNQPQHF. The rearrangement links TRBV15 to TRBJ1-5; D is ambiguous. The CDR3 is 17 amino acids. Trimming pared 0 bases from V and 2 bases from J, leaving 14 bases between. Looked up from germline, CDR1 is LNHNV and CDR2 is YYDKDF (reference sequence).